These 20 T cell receptor beta chains came from one sample sequenced in a study of shared clonotypes between healthy human individuals (dated by TCRdb to the early 2020s). CD8 naive samples consisted of CD45RO-negative cells that were positively selected for CCR7, yielding a CD45RA+CCR7+ population without TemRA cells. Libraries were built with the immunoSEQ multiplex PCR assay. TCRdb mirrors the immuneACCESS table, restricted to in-frame sequences. Some clones are absent from its copies; in checked studies, under half trace to an unresolved V gene, and the reason for the others is unknown. The sample records 760,000 or so clones, roughly 96% of which are singletons. The ten top clones hold under 0.25% of the sample. The sample consisted of naive CD8+ T cells sorted from blood. Explained via the paper, the cell subset or site label denotes: CD45RA+CCR7+. These receptors were taken from a young man in good health.

The chain employs TRBV7-2 and TRBJ2-3, with D unclear. CDR3 size: 14 residues. V was cut by 9 bases and J by 1 base, with 14 bases left in between. CDR1 and CDR2 (germline): SGHTA, FQGNSA. For the CDR3, the DNA is TGTGCCAGTGGAAGAGAGAGAGGCACAGATACGCAGTATTTT. Translated: CASGRERGTDTQYF.

This chain joins TRBV5-4 and TRBJ1-2; the match to TRBD1 covers 9 bases. There are 15 residues in the CDR3. V shed 0 bases, J shed 5 bases, and the junction held 5 bases outside the gene matches. CDR1 SGHNT and CDR2 YYREEE come from the germline V gene (reference sequence). The CDR3 spells CASSLGWDRAYGYTF. CDR3 bases: TGTGCCAGCAGCTTGGGTTGGGACAGGGCTTATGGCTACACCTTC.

This clone was counted a single time. This sequence joins TRBV11-3 and TRBJ2-7; unclear D gene. The germline V gene has CDR1 SGHNT and CDR2 YENEEA. This CDR3 has 13 amino acids. The ends were cut back, 0 bases at V and 3 bases at J, with 6 bases in the middle. CDR3 nucleotides: TGTGCCAGCAGCTTAGATCATAACTACGAGCAGTACTTC. Its protein product is CASSLDHNYEQYF.

The V call is TRBV5-8, the J call TRBJ2-1, with 8 bases that match TRBD2. CDR1 is SGHTS and CDR2 is YDEGEE in the germline V gene. Losses at the gene ends were 10 bases for V and 9 bases for J; bases not matched to a gene: 12. The length of the CDR3 is 13 residues. CDR3 sequence (DNA): TGTGCCGCAAGACCCCTAGCGGGTTTTGAGCAGTTCTTC. It is translated as CAARPLAGFEQFF.

The chain is built from TRBV11-3 and TRBJ1-5; 7 bases line up with TRBD1. The trim removed 5 bases at V and 1 base at J, leaving 2 bases unmatched. Germline CDR1 SGHNT, CDR2 YENEEA. The CDR3 has 14 residues. DNA of the CDR3: TGTGCCAGCAGCCCACAGGGGAGCAATCAGCCCCAGCATTTT. Protein sequence: CASSPQGSNQPQHF. Full variable domain (missing parts from reference TRBV11-3 and TRBJ1-5): EAGVVQSPRYKIIEKKQPVAFWCNPISGHNTLYWYLQNLGQGPELLIRYENEEAVDDSQLPKDRFSAERLKGVDSTLKIQPAELGDSAVYLCASSPQGSNQPQHFGDGTRLSIL.

This clone came up once. The chain is built from TRBV28 and TRBJ2-2; either TRBD1 or TRBD2 may supply D (5 bases each). This CDR3 is built from 17 residues. The germline gives CDR1 MDHEN, CDR2 SYDVKM. The germline V and J ends were trimmed by 4 bases and 5 bases, with 20 bases remaining between them. The CDR3 protein is CASSSLEAEGLTGELFF. CDR3 bases: TGTGCCAGCAGTTCCCTCGAGGCAGAGGGGTTAACCGGGGAGCTGTTTTTT.

The chain combines TRBV10-3 with TRBJ1-5; 7 nucleotides line up with TRBD1. V was pared by 10 bases and J by 7 bases, with 16 bases of the junction left unmatched. This CDR3 comprises 15 residues. Germline V gene lookup returns CDR1 ENHRY and CDR2 SYGVKD. The CDR3: CARQQGMVFEQPQHF. CDR3 DNA: TGTGCCAGACAACAGGGGATGGTTTTCGAGCAGCCCCAGCATTTT.

This clone was seen only once. The gene calls are TRBV7-6 and TRBJ2-7, with D possibly being TRBD2 (6 bases). Germline V lookup: CDR1 SGHVS, CDR2 FNYEAQ. The CDR3 has 15 amino acids. Trimming cost V 1 base and J 1 base, with 11 bases left between them. The CDR3 nucleotides read TGTGCCAGCAGCTTAGAAAGCGGAGGGTCCTACGAGCAGTACTTC. Protein: CASSLESGGSYEQYF.

The chain employs TRBV7-9 and TRBJ1-2, with a possible D match to TRBD1 (5 bases). The CDR3 loop spans 17 amino acids. Deletions cut 1 base from V and 2 bases from J, with 17 bases between. The germline gives CDR1 SEHNR, CDR2 FQNEAQ (reference sequence). CDR3 nucleotide sequence: TGTGCCAGCAGCTTAGGGCCCAGTATGAGGGGAAACTATGGCTACACCTTC. Translation: CASSLGPSMRGNYGYTF.

V gene TRBV5-1 combines with J gene TRBJ2-1; 14 nucleotides line up with TRBD2. CDR1 SGHRS and CDR2 YFSETQ come from the germline V gene. This CDR3 comprises 16 residues. V dropped 4 bases and J dropped 10; count of bases not matched to a gene: 10. This chain's CDR3 is CASSALGLAGAEEQFF. The CDR3 DNA is TGCGCCAGCAGCGCCTTGGGACTAGCGGGAGCCGAGGAGCAGTTCTTC.

The rearrangement joins TRBV10-3 to TRBJ2-7; weak D call: TRBD1 (6 bases). The V end lost 0 bases, the J end lost 7 bases, and 10 bases lay between the germline ends. CDR1 ENHRY and CDR2 SYGVKD come from the germline V gene. The CDR3 sequence is 13 residues long. CDR3 loop: CAISESGQGEQYF. The CDR3 region has the DNA TGTGCCATCAGTGAGTCTGGGCAGGGGGAGCAGTACTTC.

The chain carries TRBV27 and TRBJ2-5, with D hard to call. CDR3 length: 13 residues. From germline, CDR1 is MNHEY and CDR2 SMNVEV (reference sequence). Trimming removed 3 bases from V and 1 base from J, with 6 bases in between. The DNA of the CDR3 is TGTGCCAGCAGTTTCCGGGCCCAAGAGACCCAGTACTTC. Its translation: CASSFRAQETQYF.

This clone was observed once. The chain recombines TRBV27 with TRBJ1-1; TRBD1 aligns across 10 bases. J was trimmed by 4 bases and V by 3 bases; bases with no gene match: 11. The CDR3 runs to 17 residues. From germline, CDR1 is MNHEY and CDR2 SMNVEV (reference sequence). CDR3 DNA: TGTGCCAGCAGTTTCTCACACACCGGGACAGGGGTCACTGAAGCTTTCTTT. Amino acids: CASSFSHTGTGVTEAFF.

The chain employs TRBV9 and TRBJ2-3, with D possibly matching TRBD2 (6 bases). The CDR3 is made up of 15 amino acids. Trimming shortened V by 0 bases and J by 3 bases, and 11 bases separated the two germline ends. Germline CDR1 and CDR2: SGDLS and YYNGEE. The CDR3 nucleotides are TGTGCCAGCAGCGTAGCCCCCCGGGAGACAGATACGCAGTATTTT. This sequence encodes CASSVAPRETDTQYF.

The J gene is TRBJ2-3, the V gene TRBV18, with D possibly called TRBD1 or TRBD2 (6 bases each). CDR1 and CDR2 (germline): KGHSH, LQKENI. V was pared by 3 bases and J by 10 bases, with 20 bases between. CDR3 length equals 15 residues. CDR3 bases: TGTGCCAGCTCACCGGAGGGACATTTGATTAATGCGCAGTATTTT. Its protein product is CASSPEGHLINAQYF.

This clone was counted a single time. The genes are TRBV11-2 and TRBJ2-1; 8 bases are a match to TRBD2. V lost 2 bases, J lost 7 bases, and 4 bases stayed unmatched. The length of the CDR3 is 14 residues. Germline CDR1 reads SGHAT; CDR2 reads FQNNGV. CDR3 loop: CASSLIREGNEQFF. The CDR3 bases are TGTGCCAGCAGCTTAATTCGGGAGGGTAATGAGCAGTTCTTC.

The chain combines TRBV27 with TRBJ2-2; D is uncertain. The germline V gene encodes CDR1 MNHEY and CDR2 SMNVEV (reference sequence). The CDR3 spans 14 residues. V shed 2 bases and J shed 5 bases, with 9 bases lying between them. The CDR3 sequence: CASSLGTRTGELFF. The CDR3, as DNA: TGTGCCAGCAGTTTAGGTACGAGAACCGGGGAGCTGTTTTTT.

The gene calls are TRBV6-1 and TRBJ2-7, with a tentative D call TRBD1 (5 bases). The CDR3 is 15 amino acids. V lost 4 bases and J 0 bases, leaving 13 bases between the germline ends. Germline lookup yields CDR1 MNHNS and CDR2 SASEGT. CDR3 DNA: TGTGCCAGCAGTGTGTTCCTGGGGCCCTCCTACGAGCAGTACTTC. Amino acids: CASSVFLGPSYEQYF.

The chain joins TRBV7-6 to TRBJ2-7; D gene ambiguous. Germline lookup yields CDR1 SGHVS and CDR2 FNYEAQ. V lost 1 base and J lost 7, with 11 bases in between. The CDR3 is 13 amino acids. The CDR3, as DNA: TGTGCCAGCAGCTTAGGTGCCGGGTTTGAGCAGTACTTC. Its protein is CASSLGAGFEQYF.

The V gene is TRBV11-2, the J gene TRBJ1-1; D is unclear. This CDR3 contains 17 residues. CDR1 SGHAT and CDR2 FQNNGV come from the germline V gene. Trimming left V 4 bases short and J 1 base short, with 19 bases between. CDR3 in amino acids: CASSSGRLGIQNTEAFF. The CDR3 DNA is TGTGCCAGCAGCTCGGGGAGGTTAGGAATCCAGAACACTGAAGCTTTCTTT. Together with reference TRBV11-2 and TRBJ1-1, the CDR3 gives the full variable domain: EAGVAQSPRYKIIEKRQSVAFWCNPISGHATLYWYQQILGQGPKLLIQFQNNGVVDDSQLPKDRFSAERLKGVDSTLKIQPAKLEDSAVYLCASSSGRLGIQNTEAFFGQGTRLTVV.